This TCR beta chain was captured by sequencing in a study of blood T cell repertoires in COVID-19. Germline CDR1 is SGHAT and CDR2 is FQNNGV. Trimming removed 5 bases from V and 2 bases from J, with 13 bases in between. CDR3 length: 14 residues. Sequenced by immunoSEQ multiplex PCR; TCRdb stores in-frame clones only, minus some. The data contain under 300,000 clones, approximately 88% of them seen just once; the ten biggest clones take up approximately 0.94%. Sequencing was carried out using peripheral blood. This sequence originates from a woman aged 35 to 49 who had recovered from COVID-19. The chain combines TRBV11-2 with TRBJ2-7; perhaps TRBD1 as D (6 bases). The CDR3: CASSPENRAYEQYF. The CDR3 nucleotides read TGTGCCAGCAGCCCCGAGAACAGGGCCTACGAGCAGTACTTC.